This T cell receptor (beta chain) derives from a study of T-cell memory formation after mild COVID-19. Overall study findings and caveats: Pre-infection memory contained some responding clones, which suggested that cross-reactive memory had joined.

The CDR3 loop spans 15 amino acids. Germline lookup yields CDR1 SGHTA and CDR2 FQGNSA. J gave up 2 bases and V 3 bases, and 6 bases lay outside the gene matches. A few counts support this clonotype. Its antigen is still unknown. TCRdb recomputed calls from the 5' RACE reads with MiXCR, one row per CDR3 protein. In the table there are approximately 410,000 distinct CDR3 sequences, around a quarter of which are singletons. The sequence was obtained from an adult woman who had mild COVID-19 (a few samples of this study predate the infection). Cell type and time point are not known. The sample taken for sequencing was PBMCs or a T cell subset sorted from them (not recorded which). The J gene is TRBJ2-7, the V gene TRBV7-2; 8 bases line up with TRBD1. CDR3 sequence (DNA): TGTGCCAGCAGCTTGGACAGGGTAACAACCTACGAGCAGTACTTC. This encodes CASSLDRVTTYEQYF.